Shown below are 30 T cell receptor beta chains from a single sample sequenced in a study of T cells after yellow fever vaccination. Via MiXCR, TCRdb re-called the 5' RACE reads, giving one row per CDR3 protein. Altogether hundreds of thousands of distinct CDR3 sequences are present, over 4.5% being singletons, with the ten largest covering around 3.3%. The sequencing used CD4+ T cells sorted from PBMCs, collected on the day of the yellow fever booster vaccination. The receptors shown here come from a young man who received the YFV17D yellow fever vaccine.

Remarks on this clonotype: Possible read error: a much larger clone is one base away. The chain uses TRBV10-3 and TRBJ1-5, with a tentative D call TRBD1 (6 bases). V was cut by 7 bases and J by 7 bases, with 14 bases left in between. Per the germline V gene, CDR1 is ENHRY and CDR2 is SYGVKD. The CDR3 totals 13 residues. This chain's CDR3 is CAITRDTVQPQHF. The DNA of the CDR3 is TGTGCCATCACTCGGGACACCGTACAGCCCCAGCATTTT.

This clonotype was found a few times. V gene TRBV6-5 combines with J gene TRBJ1-3; 7 nucleotides line up with TRBD1. V gave up 6 bases and J gave up 0 bases; unmatched junction bases: 8. Germline V lookup: CDR1 MNHEY, CDR2 SVGAGI. The CDR3 has 16 residues. The CDR3 is CASSPNDRDSGNTIYF. In DNA form, the CDR3 reads TGTGCCAGCAGCCCCAACGACAGGGACTCTGGAAACACCATATATTTT.

This clonotype was seen at least ten times. This chain links TRBV7-8 with TRBJ2-1, with D perhaps matching TRBD1 or TRBD2 (5 bases each). The V gene's germline CDR1 is SGHVS and CDR2 FQNEAQ. V shed 2 bases and J shed 7 bases, with 18 bases lying between them. CDR3 size: 16 residues. CDR3: CASSLLWDPGTNEQFF. For the CDR3, the DNA is TGTGCCAGCAGCTTATTGTGGGATCCAGGGACGAATGAGCAGTTCTTC.

The chain has TRBV3-1 and TRBJ1-5; a possible D gene is TRBD1 (6 bases). CDR3 size: 14 residues. Germline CDR1 LGHDT, CDR2 YNNKEL (reference sequence). Trimming pared 0 bases from V and 6 bases from J, leaving 9 bases between. CDR3 coding DNA: TGTGCCAGCAGCCAAGAAGGGGGGGTTCAGCCCCAGCATTTT. Encoded protein: CASSQEGGVQPQHF.

This clonotype was counted between two and nine times. The rearrangement links TRBV5-1 to TRBJ2-2, with D perhaps matching TRBD1 (5 bases). From germline, CDR1 is SGHRS and CDR2 YFSETQ. The V end lost 0 bases, the J end lost 7 bases, and 7 bases lay between the germline ends. CDR3 length: 13 amino acids. The CDR3: CASSLDRIGELFF. In nucleotides, the CDR3 is TGCGCCAGCAGCTTGGACAGGATCGGGGAGCTGTTTTTT.

The rearrangement joins TRBV20-1 to TRBJ2-1; 9 nucleotides agree with TRBD1. CDR1 and CDR2 from the germline V gene are DFQATT and SNEGSKA (reference sequence). The length of the CDR3 is 16 residues. The V and J ends lost 5 bases and 2 bases, in that order; junction bases with no gene match: 10. The CDR3 sequence: CSAPGQGILTYNEQFF. In DNA, the CDR3 is TGCAGTGCTCCCGGACAGGGGATTTTAACCTACAATGAGCAGTTCTTC.

J is TRBJ1-2 and V is TRBV24-1; weak D call: TRBD1 (6 bases). The V and J ends lost 1 base and 7 bases respectively, with 15 bases between them. This CDR3 is 15 amino acids long. Looked up from germline, CDR1 is KGHDR and CDR2 is SFDVKD. DNA of the CDR3: TGTGCCACCAGTGATTTCGGCGGGGGCAATTCTGGCTACACCTTC. Encoded protein: CATSDFGGGNSGYTF.

The chain recombines TRBV30 with TRBJ2-7; D uncertain. This CDR3 is 11 amino acids long. The V and J ends lost 4 bases and 3 bases respectively, with 7 bases between them. Per germline, CDR1 GTSNPN and CDR2 SVGIG (reference sequence). The CDR3 DNA is TGTGCCTGGACCTCTCACTACGAGCAGTACTTC. It translates to CAWTSHYEQYF.

The sample holds many counts of this clonotype. The V gene is TRBV6-5, the J gene TRBJ1-2; TRBD1 is a possible D gene (5 bases). V was shortened by 0 bases and J by 4 bases, with 12 bases between the two germline ends. This CDR3 region has 15 residues. Germline CDR1 MNHEY, CDR2 SVGAGI. The CDR3: CASSYSGARAYGYTF. In DNA, the CDR3 is TGTGCCAGCAGTTACTCCGGGGCACGAGCCTATGGCTACACCTTC.

This clonotype was seen at least ten times. The chain uses TRBV18 and TRBJ2-5; D is perhaps TRBD2 (6 bases). V was clipped by 6 bases and J by 2 bases, with 13 bases between them. CDR3 length equals 14 residues. Looked up from germline, CDR1 is KGHSH and CDR2 is LQKENI. This CDR3 reads CASSPLGTQETQYF. CDR3 in DNA: TGTGCCAGCTCCCCTCTCGGGACTCAAGAGACCCAGTACTTC.

This chain uses TRBV5-6 with TRBJ1-4; possibly TRBD1 for D (5 bases). CDR1 is SGHDT, CDR2 YYEEEE, per germline. The V end lost 4 bases, the J end lost 12 bases, and 13 bases lay between the germline ends. There are 12 residues in the CDR3. This chain's CDR3 is CASSLGGRQLFF. The CDR3 DNA follows: TGTGCCAGCAGCCTTGGGGGGAGACAACTGTTTTTT.

This chain links TRBV5-1 with TRBJ2-7, with D unclear. The V and J ends lost 3 bases and 3 bases respectively, with 4 bases between them. The germline gives CDR1 SGHRS, CDR2 YFSETQ. The CDR3 consists of 11 residues. CDR3 sequence reads: CASSSGYEQYF. DNA for the CDR3: TGCGCCAGCAGCTCAGGCTACGAGCAGTACTTC.

Many counts were recorded for this clonotype. This sequence joins TRBV6-5 and TRBJ2-7; 8 nucleotides match TRBD2. CDR3 size: 17 residues. The ends lost 5 bases at V and 3 bases at J; junction bases unmatched: 15. Per the germline V gene, CDR1 is MNHEY and CDR2 is SVGAGI. DNA of the CDR3: TGTGCCAGCAGTCGTCGAACCGGGGGGGCCGAGGACTACGAGCAGTACTTC. This encodes CASSRRTGGAEDYEQYF.

This chain links TRBV5-1 with TRBJ2-1; 7 bases are a match to TRBD1. The CDR3 is 14 amino acids. Unmatched junction bases numbered 11, after V lost 7 bases and J lost 7 bases. Per the germline V gene, CDR1 is SGHRS and CDR2 is YFSETQ. In DNA form, the CDR3 reads TGCGCCAGCGGCACCGGGACAGTTTTAAATGAGCAGTTCTTC. It is translated as CASGTGTVLNEQFF.

This clonotype has more than one count but fewer than ten. V gene TRBV5-4 combines with J gene TRBJ1-1; maybe TRBD1 (6 bases). Trimming removed 0 bases at V and 4 bases at J, with 13 bases between. The germline gives CDR1 SGHNT, CDR2 YYREEE (reference sequence). The CDR3 length is 15 residues. CDR3 sequence reads: CASSLEVGASTEAFF. The CDR3 DNA reads as TGTGCCAGCAGCTTGGAAGTGGGGGCAAGCACTGAAGCTTTCTTT.

This clonotype was recorded a few times. The chain couples TRBV7-3 to TRBJ2-1; 13 bases are shared with TRBD2. The trim removed 6 bases at V and 13 bases at J, leaving 9 bases unmatched. The germline V gene encodes CDR1 SGHTA and CDR2 FQGTGA. The CDR3 runs 14 residues. The CDR3 bases are TGTGCCAGCAGTTCCGGACTAGCGGGGGTACCTCAGTTCTTC. Amino acid sequence: CASSSGLAGVPQFF.

This clonotype occurred a few times. V is TRBV4-1 and J is TRBJ1-5; D ambiguous. The CDR3 covers 15 residues. V was cut by 0 bases and J by 5 bases, with 11 bases left in between. Germline loops: CDR1 MGHRA, CDR2 YSYEKL. The CDR3 DNA reads TGCGCCAGCAGCCAAGATGAAGGCAGACATCAGCCCCAGCATTTT. It translates to CASSQDEGRHQPQHF.

This clonotype was recorded many times. The chain employs TRBV12-3 or TRBV12-4 and TRBJ2-5, with D unresolved. The CDR3 spans 14 residues. Trimming removed 6 bases from V and 5 bases from J, with 16 bases in between. This CDR3 is CASSNRGSVETQYF. For the CDR3, the DNA is TGTGCCAGCAGCAACCGTGGAAGCGTGGAGACCCAGTACTTC.

This clonotype has a count of ten or more. The chain is built from TRBV5-6 and TRBJ2-5; D uncertain. V lost 4 bases and J 4 bases, leaving 11 bases between the germline ends. In germline, CDR1 is SGHDT, CDR2 YYEEEE. The CDR3 contains 13 residues. This CDR3 reads CASSTFTRETQYF. Here the CDR3 DNA reads TGTGCCAGCAGCACCTTCACTCGAGAGACCCAGTACTTC.

The CDR3 spells CASSPPGDRGNEQFF. CDR3 sequence (DNA): TGTGCCAGCAGCCCTCCCGGCGACCGTGGCAATGAGCAGTTCTTC. V gene TRBV7-9 combines with J gene TRBJ2-1; D is uncertain. The CDR3 length is 15 residues. Germline V lookup: CDR1 SEHNR, CDR2 FQNEAQ (reference sequence). V lost 5 bases and J lost 6, with 17 bases in between.

This clonotype was picked up a small number of times. V gene TRBV9 combines with J gene TRBJ2-1; 7 bases align to TRBD1. Germline V CDR1 and CDR2: SGDLS, YYNGEE. The CDR3 is 14 amino acids. The junction had 5 bases not matched to a gene; V was cut back by 3 bases and J by 5 bases. CDR3 region: CASSALGQNNEQFF. Written as DNA, the CDR3 is TGTGCCAGCAGCGCCTTGGGACAGAACAATGAGCAGTTCTTC.

This clonotype was detected many times. The chain couples TRBV6-5 to TRBJ2-3; D is uncertain. CDR3 size: 13 residues. Germline V lookup: CDR1 MNHEY, CDR2 SVGAGI. V gave up 4 bases and J gave up 3 bases, with 8 bases separating them. The CDR3 nucleotides are TGTGCCAGCAGTTCCAGAAGGACAGATACGCAGTATTTT. This sequence encodes CASSSRRTDTQYF.

The chain is built from TRBV5-4 and TRBJ1-2; 11 nucleotides line up with TRBD1. This CDR3 is 14 amino acids long. CDR1 and CDR2 (germline): SGHNT, YYREEE (reference sequence). Trimming at V came to 5 bases and at J to 8 bases, leaving 8 bases not matched to a gene. CDR3: CASRRTGGLVGYTF. The CDR3 DNA reads TGTGCCAGCAGAAGGACAGGGGGCCTCGTCGGCTACACCTTC.

This clonotype came up many times. The V and J genes are TRBV3-1 and TRBJ2-1; a possible D gene is TRBD2 (9 bases). V lost 4 bases and J lost 4, with 17 bases in between. CDR1 LGHDT and CDR2 YNNKEL come from the germline V gene (reference sequence). The CDR3 loop spans 16 amino acids. The CDR3 region has the DNA TGTGCCAGCAGCCCCCAGGGGGCGGGGGGGTACAATGAGCAGTTCTTC. Its translation is CASSPQGAGGYNEQFF.

This clonotype occurred a few times. The chain joins TRBV12-5 to TRBJ2-4; TRBD1 is a possible D gene (7 bases). V dropped 4 bases and J dropped 8 bases, with 9 bases sitting between them. This CDR3 is built from 12 residues. CDR1 is LGHNT and CDR2 is FRNRAP in the germline V gene. The CDR3 region has the DNA TGTGCTAGTGGTTCCAGGGGGGACATTCAGTACTTC. Translating gives CASGSRGDIQYF.

The chain combines TRBV3-1 with TRBJ1-5; D is unresolved. V dropped 0 bases and J dropped 8 bases, with 8 bases sitting between them. The CDR3 covers 13 residues. Germline V lookup: CDR1 LGHDT, CDR2 YNNKEL (reference sequence). In DNA, the CDR3 is TGTGCCAGCAGCCAAGATCAAGTAAAGCCCCAGCATTTT. Translation: CASSQDQVKPQHF.

This clonotype was observed at least ten times. V usage is TRBV9 and J usage is TRBJ2-1; D is undetermined. CDR1 SGDLS and CDR2 YYNGEE come from the germline V gene. CDR3 size: 13 residues. V lost 4 bases and J lost 4, with 9 bases in between. CDR3 nucleotides: TGTGCCAGCAGCCTTACCCAATACAATGAGCAGTTCTTC. This encodes CASSLTQYNEQFF.

This clonotype was seen at least ten times. The rearrangement uses TRBV5-5 and TRBJ1-6; D may be TRBD1 (5 bases). Trimming took 7 bases from V and 6 from J, leaving 17 bases between them. In germline, CDR1 is SGHKS, CDR2 YYEKEE (reference sequence). This CDR3 has 15 residues. The CDR3 region has the DNA TGTGCCAGCGCGGCAGGGCCAATTCGTAATTCACCCCTCCACTTT. It is translated as CASAAGPIRNSPLHF.

This clonotype came up many times. This chain uses TRBV12-3 or TRBV12-4 with TRBJ1-5, with D possibly being TRBD1 (6 bases). The germline V and J ends were trimmed by 5 bases and 8 bases, with 16 bases remaining between them. The CDR3 contains 14 residues. In nucleotides, the CDR3 is TGTGCCAGCAGTCAGAACAGGGCCCATGAGCCCCAGCATTTT. It codes for CASSQNRAHEPQHF.

The V call is TRBV18, the J call TRBJ1-2, with 7 bases identical to TRBD1. The CDR3 contains 12 residues. Looked up from germline, CDR1 is KGHSH and CDR2 is LQKENI. Losses at the gene ends were 8 bases for V and 3 bases for J; bases not matched to a gene: 3. CDR3 amino acids: CASGDRDYGYTF. CDR3 DNA sequence: TGTGCCAGCGGTGACAGGGACTATGGCTACACCTTC.